This entry features one TCR beta chain sequence. The source of the sample is a study of T cell changes during pregnancy in multiple sclerosis. CDR3 length: 12 residues. Trimming removed 5 bases at V and 4 bases at J, with 8 bases between. Germline V gene lookup returns CDR1 MNHEY and CDR2 SVGAGI. Clones were read by immunoSEQ multiplex PCR, and TCRdb kept only the in-frame ones, dropping some. Of over 50,000 clones detected, around nine tenths appear once; the ten largest clones hold 5.3%. The V and J genes are TRBV6-5 and TRBJ1-2; D unclear. This TCR derives from a human donor whose cells served as feeder cells for cultures in a pregnancy study. Sequencing was carried out using peripheral blood from another person, used as feeder cells. In DNA form, the CDR3 reads TGTGCCAGCAGTCTGGTTGGCTATGGCTACACCTTC. Residues: CASSLVGYGYTF.